This T cell receptor (beta chain) was profiled in a study of T cell changes during pregnancy in multiple sclerosis. Repertoires were generated with immunoSEQ multiplex PCR, while TCRdb's copy carries only in-frame clones and drops some. The sample includes 65,000 to 80,000 clones, around nine tenths of them seen just once. Germline CDR1 reads LNHDA; CDR2 reads SQIVND (reference sequence). V lost 7 bases and J 7 bases, leaving 23 bases between the germline ends. This CDR3 region has 16 residues. This clone was detected only once. The genes are TRBV19 and TRBJ1-5; a weak D match, TRBD1 (6 bases). The sample consisted of peripheral blood, taken in the third trimester of pregnancy. The clonotype comes from a female donor with multiple sclerosis, enrolled in a pregnancy study. The CDR3 nucleotides read TGTGCCAGTACCCTGGGGGGGCAACCTTCTGCCCAGCCCCAGCATTTT. This encodes CASTLGGQPSAQPQHF.